The clone carrying this T cell receptor beta chain appeared once. This sample is part of a study of blood T cell repertoires in COVID-19. Overall study: Samples came from the United States, Italy and Spain, spanning acute and convalescent COVID-19. T cells, B-cell-depleted T cells, or PBMCs supplied cDNA or gDNA.

CDR1 is ENHRY and CDR2 is SYGVKD in the germline V gene. The CDR3 totals 17 residues. Losses at the gene ends were 0 bases for V and 1 base for J; bases not matched to a gene: 8. Original processing notes: Reference gene primer amplification gave nucleated cell count estimates. Produced via immunoSEQ multiplex PCR; TCRdb's table is partial and in-frame only. V and J calls and clone size are copied from that table; D and trimming were computed from the DNA. This sample has about 100,000 clones, with 70% to 90% found just once. Sequencing was carried out using peripheral blood. The sequence was collected from a human donor in a cohort sampled during active COVID-19. V gene TRBV10-3 combines with J gene TRBJ2-5; TRBD2 aligns across 7 bases. In nucleotides, the CDR3 is TGTGCCATCAGTGAGTCGGAGTCTAGCGGAATCCAAGAGACCCAGTACTTC. It is translated as CAISESESSGIQETQYF.